This T cell receptor beta chain comes out of a study of identical twins. A universal primer site was added by template switching, and unique molecular identifiers were carried by the cDNA. TCRdb independently ran MiXCR on the 5' RACE reads; one entry per CDR3 protein. This sample has some 1,600,000 distinct CDR3 sequences, with roughly a third found just once. Study-wide results and limits: Zero-insertion results could be subject to partial confounding by invariant MAIT and iNKT cells. Twins shared beta out-of-frame sequences in excess, but this excess was weaker. Monozygotic twin pairs showed more out-of-frame TCR alpha sharing than models estimated.

The germline CDR1 and CDR2 sequences are SGHVS and FQNEAQ. The CDR3 is made up of 16 amino acids. This clonotype has only a few counts. Its antigen remains unknown. The V call is TRBV7-8, the J call TRBJ2-1; 8 nucleotides line up with TRBD2. The end of the DNA aligns better with TRBJ2-7, so the J call may be wrong. This clonotype originated in a newborn girl in good health. Material: cord blood. CDR3 residues: CASSLGRLAYLNEQYF. In DNA, the CDR3 is TGTGCCAGCAGCTTAGGCCGACTAGCGTACCTCAATGAGCAGTACTTC.